What follows describes a single TCR beta chain. The sample belongs to a study of blood T cell repertoires in COVID-19. Assay used: immunoSEQ multiplex PCR; TCRdb lists only in-frame clones, some missing. Of roughly 230,000 clones listed, approximately 83% are singletons. Participant-given clinical history determined each cohort assignment. Cohort 3 recovery required two negative PCRs, clearance, or symptom resolution. The V and J ends lost 5 bases and 0 bases, in that order; junction bases with no gene match: 15. CDR1 and CDR2 from the germline V gene are KGHSH and LQKENI. CDR3 length equals 20 residues.

This TCR was sampled from an older woman who had recovered from COVID-19. The specimen was PBMCs or T cells enriched from blood (not recorded which). J is TRBJ1-4 and V is TRBV18; 10 bases are shared with TRBD1. CDR3 bases: TGTGCCAGCTCAAGTCCGACTGGACAGGGGGAAGTTGCAACTAATGAAAAACTGTTTTTT. Protein sequence: CASSSPTGQGEVATNEKLFF.